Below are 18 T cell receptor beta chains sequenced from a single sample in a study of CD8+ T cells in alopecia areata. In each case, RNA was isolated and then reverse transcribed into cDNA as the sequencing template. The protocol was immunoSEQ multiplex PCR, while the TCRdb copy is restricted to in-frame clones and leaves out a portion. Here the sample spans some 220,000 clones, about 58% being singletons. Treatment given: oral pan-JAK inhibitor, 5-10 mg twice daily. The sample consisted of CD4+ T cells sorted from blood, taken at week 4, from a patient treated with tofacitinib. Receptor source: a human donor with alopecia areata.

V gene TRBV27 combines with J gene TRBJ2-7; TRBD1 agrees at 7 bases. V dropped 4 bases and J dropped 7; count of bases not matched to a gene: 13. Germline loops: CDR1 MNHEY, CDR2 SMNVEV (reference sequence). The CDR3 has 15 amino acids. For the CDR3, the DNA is TGTGCCAGCAGTTCACGACAGGGTCCCCCCCTGGAGCAGTACTTC. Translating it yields CASSSRQGPPLEQYF.

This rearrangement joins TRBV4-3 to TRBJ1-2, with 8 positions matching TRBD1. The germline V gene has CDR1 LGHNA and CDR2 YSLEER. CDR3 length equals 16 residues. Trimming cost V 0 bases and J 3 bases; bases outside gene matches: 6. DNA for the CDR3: TGCGCCAGCAGCCAAGAGGGACAGGCGAAATACTATGGCTACACCTTC. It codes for CASSQEGQAKYYGYTF.

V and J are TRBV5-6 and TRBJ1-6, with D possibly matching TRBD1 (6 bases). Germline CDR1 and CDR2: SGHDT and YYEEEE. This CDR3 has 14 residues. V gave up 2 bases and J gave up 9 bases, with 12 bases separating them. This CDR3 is CASSFRGAASPLHF. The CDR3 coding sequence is TGTGCCAGCAGCTTCAGGGGTGCTGCTTCACCCCTCCACTTT.

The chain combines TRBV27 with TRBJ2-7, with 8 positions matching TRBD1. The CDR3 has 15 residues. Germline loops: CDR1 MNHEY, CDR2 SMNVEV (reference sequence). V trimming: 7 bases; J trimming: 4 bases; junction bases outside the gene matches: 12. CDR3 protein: CASKLTRDRSYEQYF. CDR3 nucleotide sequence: TGTGCCAGCAAGTTAACCCGGGACAGGAGTTACGAGCAGTACTTC.

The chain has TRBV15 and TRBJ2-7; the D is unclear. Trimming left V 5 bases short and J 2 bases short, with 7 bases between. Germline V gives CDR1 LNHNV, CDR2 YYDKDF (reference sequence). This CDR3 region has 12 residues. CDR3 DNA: TGTGCCACCAGCCGGGCCACCTACGAGCAGTACTTC. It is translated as CATSRATYEQYF. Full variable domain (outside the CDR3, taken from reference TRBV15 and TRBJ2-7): DAMVIQNPRYQVTQFGKPVTLSCSQTLNHNVMYWYQQKSSQAPKLLFHYYDKDFNNEADTPDNFQSRRPNTSFCFLDIRSPGLGDTAMYLCATSRATYEQYFGPGTRLTVT.

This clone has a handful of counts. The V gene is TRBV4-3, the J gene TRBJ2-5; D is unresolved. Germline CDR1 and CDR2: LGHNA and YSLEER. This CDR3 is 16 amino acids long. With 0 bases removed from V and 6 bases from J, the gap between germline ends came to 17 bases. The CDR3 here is CASSQEGRSNSKTQYF. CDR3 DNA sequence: TGCGCCAGCAGCCAAGAAGGGCGTAGCAATTCAAAGACCCAGTACTTC.

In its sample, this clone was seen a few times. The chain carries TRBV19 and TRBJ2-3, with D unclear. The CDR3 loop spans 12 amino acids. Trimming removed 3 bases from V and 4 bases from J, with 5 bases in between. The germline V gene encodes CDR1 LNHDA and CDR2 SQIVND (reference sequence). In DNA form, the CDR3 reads TGTGCCAGTAGTATGAGAGCAGATACGCAGTATTTT. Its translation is CASSMRADTQYF.

Here the CDR3 reads CAWGGGRVITEAFF. As DNA, the CDR3 is TGTGCCTGGGGCGGCGGCAGGGTGATCACTGAAGCTTTCTTT. The gene calls are TRBV30 and TRBJ1-1; D may be TRBD1 (5 bases). The CDR3 is made up of 14 amino acids. V was shortened by 5 bases and J by 4 bases, with 17 bases between the two germline ends. Looked up from germline, CDR1 is GTSNPN and CDR2 is SVGIG (reference sequence).

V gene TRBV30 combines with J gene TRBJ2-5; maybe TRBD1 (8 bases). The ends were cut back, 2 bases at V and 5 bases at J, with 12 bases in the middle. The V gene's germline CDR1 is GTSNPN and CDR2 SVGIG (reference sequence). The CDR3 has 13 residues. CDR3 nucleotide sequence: TGTGCCTGGAGTTTACAGGGGGGGGAGACCCAGTACTTC. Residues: CAWSLQGGETQYF. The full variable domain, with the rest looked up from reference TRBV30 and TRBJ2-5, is SQTIHQWPATLVQPVGSPLSLECTVEGTSNPNLYWYRQAAGRGLQLLFYSVGIGQISSEVPQNLSASRPQDRQFILSSKKLLLSDSGFYLCAWSLQGGETQYFGPGTRLLVL.

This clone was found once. This CDR3 reads CASSPTRGSTDTQYF. The CDR3 nucleotides are TGCGCCAGCAGCCCGACTAGGGGAAGCACAGATACGCAGTATTTT. V and J are TRBV5-1 and TRBJ2-3; D may be TRBD2 (6 bases). Germline assignment: CDR1 SGHRS and CDR2 YFSETQ. The CDR3 spans 15 residues. The V end lost 4 bases, the J end lost 0 bases, and 12 bases lay between the germline ends. Complete variable domain (other parts from reference TRBV5-1 and TRBJ2-3): KAGVTQTPRYLIKTRGQQVTLSCSPISGHRSVSWYQQTPGQGLQFLFEYFSETQRNKGNFPGRFSGRQFSNSRSEMNVSTLELGDSALYLCASSPTRGSTDTQYFGPGTRLTVL.

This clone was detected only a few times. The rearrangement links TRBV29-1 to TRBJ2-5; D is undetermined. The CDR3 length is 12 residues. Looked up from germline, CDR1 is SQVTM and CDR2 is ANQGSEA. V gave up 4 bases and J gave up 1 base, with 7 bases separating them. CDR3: CSVAYSQETQYF. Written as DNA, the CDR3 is TGCAGCGTTGCCTACAGCCAAGAGACCCAGTACTTC.

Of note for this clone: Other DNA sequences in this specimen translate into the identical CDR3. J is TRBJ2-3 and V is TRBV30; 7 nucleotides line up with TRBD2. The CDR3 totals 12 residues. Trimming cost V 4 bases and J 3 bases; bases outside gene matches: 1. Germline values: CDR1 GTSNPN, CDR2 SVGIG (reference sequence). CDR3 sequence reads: CAWTRGTDTQYF. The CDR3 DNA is TGTGCCTGGACGCGGGGGACAGATACGCAGTATTTT.

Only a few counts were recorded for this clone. CDR3 bases: TGCGCCAGCAGCCACGTCCAAGGGGTTTTTTCGTCAGATACGCAGTATTTT. It specifies CASSHVQGVFSSDTQYF. This chain links TRBV5-1 with TRBJ2-3; perhaps TRBD1 as D (5 bases). The CDR3 contains 17 residues. Germline lookup yields CDR1 SGHRS and CDR2 YFSETQ. Trimming cost V 4 bases and J 4 bases, with 22 bases left between them. The full variable domain, rest sourced from reference TRBV5-1 and TRBJ2-3, is KAGVTQTPRYLIKTRGQQVTLSCSPISGHRSVSWYQQTPGQGLQFLFEYFSETQRNKGNFPGRFSGRQFSNSRSEMNVSTLELGDSALYLCASSHVQGVFSSDTQYFGPGTRLTVL.

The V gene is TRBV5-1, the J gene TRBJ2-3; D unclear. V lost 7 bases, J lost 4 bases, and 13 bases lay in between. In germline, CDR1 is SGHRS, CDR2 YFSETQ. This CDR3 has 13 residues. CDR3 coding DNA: TGCGCCAGCGCTCTGTTCCCGGCAGATACGCAGTATTTT. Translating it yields CASALFPADTQYF.

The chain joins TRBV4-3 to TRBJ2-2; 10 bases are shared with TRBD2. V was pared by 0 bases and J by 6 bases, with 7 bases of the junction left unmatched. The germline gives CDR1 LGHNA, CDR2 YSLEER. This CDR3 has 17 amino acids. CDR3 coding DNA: TGCGCCAGCAGCCAAGAACCTGGACTAGCGGTCCCCGGGGAGCTGTTTTTT. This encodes CASSQEPGLAVPGELFF.

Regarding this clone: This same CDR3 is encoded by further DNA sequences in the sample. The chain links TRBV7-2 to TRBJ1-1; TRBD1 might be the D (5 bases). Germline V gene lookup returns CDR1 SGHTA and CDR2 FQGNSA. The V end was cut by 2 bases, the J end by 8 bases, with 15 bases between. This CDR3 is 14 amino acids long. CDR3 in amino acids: CASSLLGRTPEAFF. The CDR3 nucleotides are TGTGCCAGCAGCTTATTGGGACGGACACCAGAAGCTTTCTTT.

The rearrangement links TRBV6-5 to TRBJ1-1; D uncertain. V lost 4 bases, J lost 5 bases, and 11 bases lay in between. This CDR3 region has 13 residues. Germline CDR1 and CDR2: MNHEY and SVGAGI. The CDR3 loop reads CASSSPRVTEAFF. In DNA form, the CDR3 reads TGTGCCAGCAGTTCACCTAGAGTTACTGAAGCTTTCTTT.

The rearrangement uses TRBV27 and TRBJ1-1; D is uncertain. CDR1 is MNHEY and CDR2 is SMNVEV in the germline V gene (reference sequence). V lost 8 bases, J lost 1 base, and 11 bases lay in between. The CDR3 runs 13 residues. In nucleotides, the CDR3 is TGTGCCAGCGGGGATTTCCCGAACACTGAAGCTTTCTTT. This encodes CASGDFPNTEAFF.